This T cell receptor beta chain derives from a study of radiotherapy plus CTLA-4 blockade in lung cancer. Sequencing was performed with immunoSEQ multiplex PCR; in TCRdb, only in-frame clones are kept and a portion is missing. Here the sample spans about 35,000 clones, approximately 89% being singletons. V was shortened by 2 bases and J by 4 bases, with 12 bases between the two germline ends. This CDR3 contains 15 residues. Germline CDR1 reads KGHSH; CDR2 reads LQKENI. The sample holds one count of this clone. Its antigen is not identified. Broader study findings: TCR clones originating in tumors grew in number in blood after radiotherapy plus ipilimumab. With interferon-beta, early dynamics of blood T cell clones were reported to best predict response.

The chain combines TRBV18 with TRBJ1-5; TRBD1 might be the D (6 bases). Sequences were derived from peripheral blood, sampled from a patient treated with radiotherapy plus ipilimumab. This clonotype originated in a human donor with non-small cell lung cancer who had stable disease on radiotherapy plus ipilimumab. The CDR3 loop is CASSPGTGQNQPQHF. The CDR3 bases are TGTGCCAGCTCACCAGGAACAGGGCAAAATCAGCCCCAGCATTTT.